The clone carrying this TCR beta chain was seen many times. Antigen: not known. The CDR3 spans 14 residues. V shed 7 bases, J shed 4 bases, and the junction held 6 bases outside the gene matches. Germline V gene lookup returns CDR1 MNHEY and CDR2 SVGAGI. Under 3 months was the duration of disease in ophthalmopathy patients, who also had a Clinical Activity Score of at least 3 and a NOSPECS grade of at least 4. The CDR3 regions of TCR beta were amplified from RNA transcripts. The TCR CDR3 was amplified in a first-round RT-PCR using the HTBI primer set. TCRdb analysed the multiplex PCR reads with MiXCR anew, one entry per CDR3 protein. This table has around 250,000 distinct CDR3 sequences, about 25% appearing once. The sample belongs to a study of T cells in Graves' hyperthyroidism and ophthalmopathy. Study-wide results and caveats: Blood shared most expanded thyroid clonotypes above 0.001.

The sequence was obtained from a woman aged 40 to 50 with Graves' ophthalmopathy. The sample comprised blood. The J gene is TRBJ2-7, the V gene TRBV6-5, with 11 bases fitting TRBD1. The CDR3 region is CASKKGQGAYEQYF. The CDR3 DNA is TGTGCCAGCAAGAAAGGACAGGGGGCTTACGAGCAGTACTTC.